This T cell receptor beta chain was sequenced during a study of technical replicates of blood from several donors (dated by TCRdb to about 2017). Cut back by 3 bases and 6 bases, the V and J ends lie 21 bases apart. The CDR3 starts with the cysteine, ends with the phenylalanine, and has 16 residues. Only CDR3 DNA remains: 48 bases, in frame from the first base. According to the germline V gene (reference sequence), CDR1 reads LNHDA and CDR2 reads SQIVND. A word on this clone: No antigen is known for it. Qualities for individual bases were not recorded, and no much larger clone is one base off.

Library preparation used the immunoSEQ multiplex PCR assay. Drawn from immuneACCESS, this table holds only the in-frame rearrangements with V and J called that TCRdb kept. Clones are partly lost; checked studies trace under half to an unresolved V gene and leave the rest unexplained. The sample table records under 95,000 clones; just under 95% of these occur just once. 0.25% of the sample is in the top ten clones. The rearrangement joined TRBV19 to TRBJ2-7, with a tentative D gene TRBD2 over 5 matching bases. The sequencing input was T cells isolated from PBMCs. The TCR originated in a human donor in good health. The CDR3 region: CASSISRVLRASEQYF. In nucleotide form, the sequence is TGTGCCAGTAGTATTTCCCGGGTTCTGCGGGCGAGCGAGCAGTACTTC.